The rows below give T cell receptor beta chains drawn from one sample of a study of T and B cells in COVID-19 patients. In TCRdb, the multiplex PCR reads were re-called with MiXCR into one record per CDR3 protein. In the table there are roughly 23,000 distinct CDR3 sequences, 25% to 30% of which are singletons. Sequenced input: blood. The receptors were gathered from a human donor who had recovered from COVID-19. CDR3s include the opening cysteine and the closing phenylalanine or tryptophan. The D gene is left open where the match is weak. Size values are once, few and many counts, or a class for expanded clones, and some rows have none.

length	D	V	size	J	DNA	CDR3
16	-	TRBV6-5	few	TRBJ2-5	TGTGCCAGCAGTTACTCGTTCGGGACCCTCGGGGAGACCCAGTACTTC	CASSYSFGTLGETQYF
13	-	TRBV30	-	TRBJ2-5	TGTGCCTTCTCTCCATTCTCTCAAGAGACCCAGTACTTC	CAFSPFSQETQYF
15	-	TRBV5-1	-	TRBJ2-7	TGCGCCAGCAGCTTGGATGGGGGAGGCCCCTACGAGCAGTACTTC	CASSLDGGGPYEQYF
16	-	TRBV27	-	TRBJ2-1	TGTGCCAGCAGTTTAGCGGTATGGGTGTCCTACAATGAGCAGTTCTTC	CASSLAVWVSYNEQFF
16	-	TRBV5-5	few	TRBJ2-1	TGTGCCAGCAGCTCCCCGGGTGGCGCCCGATACAATGAGCAGTTCTTC	CASSSPGGARYNEQFF
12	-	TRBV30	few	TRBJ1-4	TGTGCCTGGAGTGTGGGGGATAGAAAACTGTTTTTT	CAWSVGDRKLFF
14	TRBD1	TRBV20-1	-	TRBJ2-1	TGCAGTGCTAAGAGGACAGGGAGATACAATGAGCAGTTCTTC	CSAKRTGRYNEQFF
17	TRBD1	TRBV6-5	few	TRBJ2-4	TGTGCCAGCAGTTACTCAGGACAGGGGGCAACCAAAAACATTCAGTACTTC	CASSYSGQGATKNIQYF
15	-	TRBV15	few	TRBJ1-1	TGTGCCACCAAGGACTCGGGGCTCGGGGACACTGAAGCTTTCTTT	CATKDSGLGDTEAFF
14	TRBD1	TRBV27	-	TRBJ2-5	TGTGCCAGCACTAATTACAGGGGTGGAGAGACCCAGTACTTC	CASTNYRGGETQYF
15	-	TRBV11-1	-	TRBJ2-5	TGTGCCAGCAGCTTAGCGGGGAGAAGAGAAGAGACCCAGTACTTC	CASSLAGRREETQYF
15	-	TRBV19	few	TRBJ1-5	TGTGCCAGTAGTATAGCGGCAGGAACCGATCAGCCCCAGCATTTT	CASSIAAGTDQPQHF
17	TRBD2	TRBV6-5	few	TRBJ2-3	TGTGCCAGCAGCCGACGGGGGCGGGGGGATGTCACAGATACGCAGTATTTT	CASSRRGRGDVTDTQYF
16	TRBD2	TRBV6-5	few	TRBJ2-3	TGTGCCAGCAGACCCACCGGGACTAGCGGCACAGATACGCAGTATTTT	CASRPTGTSGTDTQYF
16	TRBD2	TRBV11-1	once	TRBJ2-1	TGTGCCAGCAGCTTGGGGGGACTAGCGGGAGGTTGGGAGCAGTTCTTC	CASSLGGLAGGWEQFF
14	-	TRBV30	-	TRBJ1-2	TGTGCCTGGAGTCGAAGGGTGGTTGACTATGGCTACACCTTC	CAWSRRVVDYGYTF
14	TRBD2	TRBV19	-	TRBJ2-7	TGTGCCAGTAGTGGAACTAGCGGGGGTTCGGAGCAGTACTTC	CASSGTSGGSEQYF
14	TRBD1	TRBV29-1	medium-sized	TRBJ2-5	TGCAGCGTTGATAAGGGACAGGGCCAAGAGACCCAGTACTTC	CSVDKGQGQETQYF
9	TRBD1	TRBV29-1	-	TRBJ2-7	TGCAGCGCCGGACAGGGGGAACACTTC	CSAGQGEHF
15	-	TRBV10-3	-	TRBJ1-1	TGTGCCATCAGTCCTGGAGGGCTTGGAAACACTGAAGCTTTCTTT	CAISPGGLGNTEAFF
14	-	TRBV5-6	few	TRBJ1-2	TGTGCCAGCAGCTTGACAGGGATAGACTATGGCTACACCTTC	CASSLTGIDYGYTF
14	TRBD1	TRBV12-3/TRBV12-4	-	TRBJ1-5	TGTGCCAGCAGTGGGACAGGGCAGAATCAGCCCCAGCATTTT	CASSGTGQNQPQHF
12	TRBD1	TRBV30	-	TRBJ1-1	TGTGCCTGTGACAGGGGGCACACTGAAGCTTTCTTT	CACDRGHTEAFF
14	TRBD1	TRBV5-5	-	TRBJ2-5	TGTGCCAGCAGCGGGGACAGGGGGGTAGAGACCCAGTACTTC	CASSGDRGVETQYF
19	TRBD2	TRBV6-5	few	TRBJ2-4	TGTGCCAGCAGTTCCTTTGGACTAGCGGGGGAGGGAGCCAAAAACATTCAGTACTTC	CASSSFGLAGEGAKNIQYF
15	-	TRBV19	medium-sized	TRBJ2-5	TGTGCCAGTAGTACTCGCGGCAGGACCCAAGAGACCCAGTACTTC	CASSTRGRTQETQYF
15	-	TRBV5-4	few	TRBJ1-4	TGTGCCAGCAGCTCGAGGACAGCGACTAATGAAAAACTGTTTTTT	CASSSRTATNEKLFF
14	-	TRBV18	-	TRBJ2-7	TGTGCCAGCTCACATTCGACAGATGCCTACGAGCAGTACTTC	CASSHSTDAYEQYF
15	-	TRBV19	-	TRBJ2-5	TGTGCCAGTAAGGGAAGGACCGGGGGATGGGAGACCCAGTACTTC	CASKGRTGGWETQYF
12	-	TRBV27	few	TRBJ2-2	TGTGCCAGCTTAGGAGGAACCGGGGAGCTGTTTTTT	CASLGGTGELFF
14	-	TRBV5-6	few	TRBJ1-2	TGTGCCAGCAGCTTGTTTCCCGGAACATATGGCTACACCTTC	CASSLFPGTYGYTF
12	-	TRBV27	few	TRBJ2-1	TGTGCCAGCAGGGCAGGGTTCGGTGAGCAGTTCTTC	CASRAGFGEQFF
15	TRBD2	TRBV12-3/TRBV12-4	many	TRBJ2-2	TGTGCCAGCAGTCGACTAGCAATGGGGACCGGGGAGCTGTTTTTT	CASSRLAMGTGELFF
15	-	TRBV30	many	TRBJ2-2	TGTGCCGGTCCAAGACGGGGCTTGAACACCGGGGAGCTGTTTTTT	CAGPRRGLNTGELFF
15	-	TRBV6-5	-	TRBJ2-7	TGTGCCAGCATGGGTCCAGGGCCGTTTTCCTACGAGCAGTACTTC	CASMGPGPFSYEQYF
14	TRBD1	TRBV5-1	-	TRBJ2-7	TGCGCCAGCAGCTTTGAGGGGGCGTCGGGGGAGCAGTACTTC	CASSFEGASGEQYF
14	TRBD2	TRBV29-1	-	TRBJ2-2	TGCAGCGCCGGGACTAGCGGGGAGACCGGGGAGCTGTTTTTT	CSAGTSGETGELFF
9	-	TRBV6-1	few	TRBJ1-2	TGTGCCCGCCCGGGGCAGGTCACCTTC	CARPGQVTF
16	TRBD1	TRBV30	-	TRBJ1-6	TGTGCCTGGATTCCGCCGGACAGGGCGAGGGATTCACCCCTCCACTTT	CAWIPPDRARDSPLHF
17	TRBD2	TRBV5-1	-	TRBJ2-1	TGCGCCAGCAGCTTGGGTAGCGGGGGGCCTTCCTACAATGAGCAGTTCTTC	CASSLGSGGPSYNEQFF
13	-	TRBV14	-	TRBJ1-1	TGTGCCAGCAGCCAAGGCCGGTACACTGAAGCTTTCTTT	CASSQGRYTEAFF
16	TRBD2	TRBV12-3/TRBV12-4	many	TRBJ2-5	TGTGCCAGCAGTTCGTTCCTAGCGGGGGCACAAGAGACCCAGTACTTC	CASSSFLAGAQETQYF
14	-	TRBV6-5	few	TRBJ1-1	TGTGCCAGCAGTTCCCGGTCGGAGAACACTGAAGCTTTCTTT	CASSSRSENTEAFF
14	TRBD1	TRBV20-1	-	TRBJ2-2	TGCAGTGTCCCGGGACAGGGCAGGGCCGGGGAGCTGTTTTTT	CSVPGQGRAGELFF
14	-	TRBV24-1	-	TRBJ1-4	TGTGCCCCCGTGGCGAGTCAGGGCAGAGAAAAACTGTTTTTT	CAPVASQGREKLFF